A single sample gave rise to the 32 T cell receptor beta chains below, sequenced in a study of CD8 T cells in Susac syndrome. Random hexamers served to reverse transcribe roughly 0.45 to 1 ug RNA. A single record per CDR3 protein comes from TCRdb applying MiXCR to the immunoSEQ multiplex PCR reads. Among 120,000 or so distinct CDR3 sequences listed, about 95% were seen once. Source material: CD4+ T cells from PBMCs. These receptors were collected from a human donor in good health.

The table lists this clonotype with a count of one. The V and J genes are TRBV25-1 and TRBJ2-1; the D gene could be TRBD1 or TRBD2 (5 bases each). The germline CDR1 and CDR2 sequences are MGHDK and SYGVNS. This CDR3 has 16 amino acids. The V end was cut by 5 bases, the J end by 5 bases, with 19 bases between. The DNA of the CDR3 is TGTGCCAGCAGTCGAACTCACCGGGACGACCACAATGAGCAGTTCTTC. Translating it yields CASSRTHRDDHNEQFF.

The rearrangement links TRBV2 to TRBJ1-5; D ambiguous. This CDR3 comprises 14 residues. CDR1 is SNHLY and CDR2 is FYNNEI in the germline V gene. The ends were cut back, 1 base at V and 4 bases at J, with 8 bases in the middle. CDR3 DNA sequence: TGTGCCAGCAGTGAAGGACACAGAAATCAGCCCCAGCATTTT. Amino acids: CASSEGHRNQPQHF.

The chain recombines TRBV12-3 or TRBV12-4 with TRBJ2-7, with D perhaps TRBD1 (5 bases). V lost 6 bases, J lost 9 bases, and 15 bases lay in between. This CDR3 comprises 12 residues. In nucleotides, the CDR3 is TGTGCCAGCAGCAGGGTGGGTGACCGGCAGTACTTC. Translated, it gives CASSRVGDRQYF.

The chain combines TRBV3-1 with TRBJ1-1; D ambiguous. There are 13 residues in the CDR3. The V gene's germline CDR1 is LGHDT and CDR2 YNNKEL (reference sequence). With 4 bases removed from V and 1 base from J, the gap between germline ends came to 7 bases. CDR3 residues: CASSLYKNTEAFF. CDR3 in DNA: TGTGCCAGCAGCCTTTACAAGAACACTGAAGCTTTCTTT.

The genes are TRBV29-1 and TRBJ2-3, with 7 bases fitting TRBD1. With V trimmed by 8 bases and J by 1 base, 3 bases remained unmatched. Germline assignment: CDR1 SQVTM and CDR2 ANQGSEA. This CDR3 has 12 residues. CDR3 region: CSSDRGTDTQYF. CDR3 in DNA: TGCAGCAGTGACAGGGGCACAGATACGCAGTATTTT.

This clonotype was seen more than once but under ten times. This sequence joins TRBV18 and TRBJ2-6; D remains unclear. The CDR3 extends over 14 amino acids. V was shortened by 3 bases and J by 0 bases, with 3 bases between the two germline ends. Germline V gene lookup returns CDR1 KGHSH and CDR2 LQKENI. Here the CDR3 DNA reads TGTGCCAGCTCACCCGGCTCTGGGGCCAACGTCCTGACTTTC. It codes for CASSPGSGANVLTF.

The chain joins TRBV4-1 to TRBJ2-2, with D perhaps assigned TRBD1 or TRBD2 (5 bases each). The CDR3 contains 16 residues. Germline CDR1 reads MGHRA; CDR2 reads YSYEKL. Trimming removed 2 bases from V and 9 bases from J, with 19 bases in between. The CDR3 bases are TGCGCCAGCAGCCAACCCCCGGGACCTAATTTCCGGGAGCTGTTTTTT. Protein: CASSQPPGPNFRELFF.

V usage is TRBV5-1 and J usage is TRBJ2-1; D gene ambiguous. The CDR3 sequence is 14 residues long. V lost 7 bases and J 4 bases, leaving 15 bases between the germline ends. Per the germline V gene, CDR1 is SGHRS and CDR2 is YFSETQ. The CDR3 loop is CASGPGGFYNEQFF. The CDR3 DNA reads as TGCGCCAGCGGCCCGGGCGGTTTTTACAATGAGCAGTTCTTC.

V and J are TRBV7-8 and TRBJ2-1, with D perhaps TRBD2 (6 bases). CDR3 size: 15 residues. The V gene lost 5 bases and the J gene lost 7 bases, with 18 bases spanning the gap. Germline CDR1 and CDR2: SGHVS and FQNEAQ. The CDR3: CASSPVMGGKNEQFF. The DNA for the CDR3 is TGTGCCAGCAGCCCCGTGATGGGAGGTAAAAATGAGCAGTTCTTC.

CDR3 loop: CASSLGGAGELFF. The CDR3, as DNA: TGTGCCAGCAGCTTAGGGGGAGCCGGGGAGCTGTTTTTT. J is TRBJ2-2 and V is TRBV7-2; perhaps TRBD2 as D (5 bases). V gave up 1 base and J gave up 6 bases, with 6 bases separating them. The CDR3 contains 13 residues. The germline CDR1 and CDR2 sequences are SGHTA and FQGNSA.

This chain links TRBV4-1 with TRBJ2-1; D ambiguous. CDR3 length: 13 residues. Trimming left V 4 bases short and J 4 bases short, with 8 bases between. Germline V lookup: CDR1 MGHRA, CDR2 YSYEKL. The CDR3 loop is CASSRRLYNEQFF. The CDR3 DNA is TGCGCCAGCAGCCGTAGGTTGTACAATGAGCAGTTCTTC.

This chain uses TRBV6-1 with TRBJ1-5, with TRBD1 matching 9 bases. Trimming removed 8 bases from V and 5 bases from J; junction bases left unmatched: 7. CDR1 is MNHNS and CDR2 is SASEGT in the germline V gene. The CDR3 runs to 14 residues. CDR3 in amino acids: CASYDRGKYQPQHF. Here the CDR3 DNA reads TGTGCCAGCTACGACAGGGGGAAGTATCAGCCCCAGCATTTT.

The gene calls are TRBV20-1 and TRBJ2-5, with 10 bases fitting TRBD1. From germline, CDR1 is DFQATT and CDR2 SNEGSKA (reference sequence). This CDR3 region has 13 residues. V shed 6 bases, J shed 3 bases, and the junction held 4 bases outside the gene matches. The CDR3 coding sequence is TGCAGTGCCTTGGGACAGGGGAAAGAGACCCAGTACTTC. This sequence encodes CSALGQGKETQYF.

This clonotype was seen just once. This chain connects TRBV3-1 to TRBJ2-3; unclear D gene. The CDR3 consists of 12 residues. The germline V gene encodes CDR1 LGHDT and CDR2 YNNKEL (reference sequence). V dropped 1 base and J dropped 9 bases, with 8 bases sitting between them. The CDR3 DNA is TGTGCCAGCAGCCAAGTGGCGCAGACGCAGTATTTT. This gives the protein CASSQVAQTQYF.

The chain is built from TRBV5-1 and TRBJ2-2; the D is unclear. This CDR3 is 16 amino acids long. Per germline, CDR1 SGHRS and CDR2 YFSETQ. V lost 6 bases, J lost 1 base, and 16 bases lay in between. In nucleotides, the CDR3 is TGCGCCAGCACCCCCCAAACGGCAGTGAACACCGGGGAGCTGTTTTTT. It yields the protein CASTPQTAVNTGELFF.

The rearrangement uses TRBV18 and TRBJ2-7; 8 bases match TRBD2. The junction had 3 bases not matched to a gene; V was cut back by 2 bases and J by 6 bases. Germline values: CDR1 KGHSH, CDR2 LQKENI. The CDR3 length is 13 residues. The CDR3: CASSPYAGGEQYF. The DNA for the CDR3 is TGTGCCAGCTCACCATACGCGGGGGGCGAGCAGTACTTC.

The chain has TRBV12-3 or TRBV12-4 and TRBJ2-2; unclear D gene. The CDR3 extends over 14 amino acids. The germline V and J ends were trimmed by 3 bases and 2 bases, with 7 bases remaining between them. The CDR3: CASSFWRNTGELFF. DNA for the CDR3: TGTGCCAGCAGTTTTTGGAGAAACACCGGGGAGCTGTTTTTT.

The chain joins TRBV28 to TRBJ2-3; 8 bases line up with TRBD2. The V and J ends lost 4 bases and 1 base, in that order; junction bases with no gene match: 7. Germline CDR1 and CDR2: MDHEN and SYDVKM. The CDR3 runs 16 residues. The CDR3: CASSSYGLARTDTQYF. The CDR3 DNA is TGTGCCAGCAGTTCCTACGGACTAGCCCGCACAGATACGCAGTATTTT.

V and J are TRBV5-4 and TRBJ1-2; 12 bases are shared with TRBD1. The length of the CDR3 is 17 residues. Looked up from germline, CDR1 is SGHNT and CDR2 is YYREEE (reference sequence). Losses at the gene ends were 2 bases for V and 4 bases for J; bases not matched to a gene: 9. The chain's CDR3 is CASSFTGTGGVGYGYTF. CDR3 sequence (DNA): TGTGCCAGCAGCTTTACCGGGACAGGGGGCGTAGGCTATGGCTACACCTTC.

CDR3 DNA: TGTGCCTGGAGTGTACAACGGACAGCCTACCAAGAGACCCAGTACTTC. This encodes CAWSVQRTAYQETQYF. The chain has TRBV30 and TRBJ2-5, with a possible D match to TRBD1 (6 bases). The length of the CDR3 is 16 residues. V was clipped by 0 bases and J by 0 bases, with 14 bases between them. The germline gives CDR1 GTSNPN, CDR2 SVGIG (reference sequence). Filled out from reference TRBV30 and TRBJ2-5, the complete variable domain reads SQTIHQWPATLVQPVGSPLSLECTVEGTSNPNLYWYRQAAGRGLQLLFYSVGIGQISSEVPQNLSASRPQDRQFILSSKKLLLSDSGFYLCAWSVQRTAYQETQYFGPGTRLLVL.

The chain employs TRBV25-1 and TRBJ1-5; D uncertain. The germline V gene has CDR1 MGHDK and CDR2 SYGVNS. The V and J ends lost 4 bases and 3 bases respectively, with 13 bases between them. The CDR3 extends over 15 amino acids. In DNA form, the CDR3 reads TGTGCCAGCAGTGTCATGGAAAAGATCAATCAGCCCCAGCATTTT. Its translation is CASSVMEKINQPQHF.

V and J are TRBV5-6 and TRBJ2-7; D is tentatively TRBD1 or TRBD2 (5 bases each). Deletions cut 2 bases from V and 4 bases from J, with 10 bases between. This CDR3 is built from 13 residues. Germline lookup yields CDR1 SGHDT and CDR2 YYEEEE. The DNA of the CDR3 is TGTGCCAGCAGCTTCTGGGGGAGATACGAGCAGTACTTC. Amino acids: CASSFWGRYEQYF.

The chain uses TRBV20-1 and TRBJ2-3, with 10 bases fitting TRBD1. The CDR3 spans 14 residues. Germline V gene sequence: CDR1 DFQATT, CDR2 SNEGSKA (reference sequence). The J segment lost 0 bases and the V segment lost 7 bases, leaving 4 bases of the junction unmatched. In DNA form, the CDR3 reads TGCAGTGGAGGACAGGGGGTTAGCACAGATACGCAGTATTTT. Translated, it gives CSGGQGVSTDTQYF.

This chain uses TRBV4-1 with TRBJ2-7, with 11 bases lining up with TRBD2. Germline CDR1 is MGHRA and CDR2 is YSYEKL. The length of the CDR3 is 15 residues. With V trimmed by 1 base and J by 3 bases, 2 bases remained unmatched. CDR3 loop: CASSQAGTSGYEQYF. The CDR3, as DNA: TGCGCCAGCAGCCAAGCCGGGACTAGCGGCTACGAGCAGTACTTC.

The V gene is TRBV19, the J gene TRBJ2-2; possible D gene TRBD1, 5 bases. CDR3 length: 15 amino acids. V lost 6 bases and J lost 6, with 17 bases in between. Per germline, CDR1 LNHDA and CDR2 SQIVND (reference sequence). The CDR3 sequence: CASSIGASVSGELFF. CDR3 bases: TGTGCCAGTAGCATTGGGGCCAGTGTTTCCGGGGAGCTGTTTTTT. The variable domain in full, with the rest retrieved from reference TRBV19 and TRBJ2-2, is DGGITQSPKYLFRKEGQNVTLSCEQNLNHDAMYWYRQDPGQGLRLIYYSQIVNDFQKGDIAEGYSVSREKKESFPLTVTSAQKNPTAFYLCASSIGASVSGELFFGEGSRLTVL.

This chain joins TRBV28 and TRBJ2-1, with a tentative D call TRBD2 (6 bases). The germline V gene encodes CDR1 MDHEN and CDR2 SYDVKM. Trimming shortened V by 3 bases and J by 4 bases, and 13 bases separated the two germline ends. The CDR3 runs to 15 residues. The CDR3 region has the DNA TGTGCCAGCAGTTTGACTAGTGGCCCTTACAATGAGCAGTTCTTC. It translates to CASSLTSGPYNEQFF.

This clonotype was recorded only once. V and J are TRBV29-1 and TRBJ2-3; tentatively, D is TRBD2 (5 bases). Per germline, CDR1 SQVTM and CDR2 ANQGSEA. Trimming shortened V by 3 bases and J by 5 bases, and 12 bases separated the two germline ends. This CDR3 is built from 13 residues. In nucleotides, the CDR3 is TGCAGCGTTGAGGCTAGCAGCCAAGATACGCAGTATTTT. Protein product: CSVEASSQDTQYF.

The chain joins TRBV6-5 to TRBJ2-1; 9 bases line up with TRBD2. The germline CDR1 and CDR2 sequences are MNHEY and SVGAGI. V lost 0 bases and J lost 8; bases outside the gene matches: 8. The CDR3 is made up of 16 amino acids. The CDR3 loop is CASSYSLVAGEHEQFF. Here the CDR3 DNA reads TGTGCCAGCAGTTACTCGTTGGTAGCGGGAGAACATGAGCAGTTCTTC.

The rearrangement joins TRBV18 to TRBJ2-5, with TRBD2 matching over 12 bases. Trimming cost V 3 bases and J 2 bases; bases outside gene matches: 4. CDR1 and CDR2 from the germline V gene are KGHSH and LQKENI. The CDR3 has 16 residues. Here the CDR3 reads CASSPGLAGTQETQYF. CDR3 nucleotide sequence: TGTGCCAGCTCACCCGGACTAGCGGGGACACAAGAGACCCAGTACTTC.

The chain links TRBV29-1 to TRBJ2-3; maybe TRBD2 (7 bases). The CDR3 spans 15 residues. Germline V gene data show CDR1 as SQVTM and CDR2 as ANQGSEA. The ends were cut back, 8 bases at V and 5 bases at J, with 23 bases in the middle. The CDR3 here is CSLRGSGSAGDTQYF. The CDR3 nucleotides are TGCAGCCTCAGGGGTAGCGGGTCGGCGGGAGATACGCAGTATTTT.

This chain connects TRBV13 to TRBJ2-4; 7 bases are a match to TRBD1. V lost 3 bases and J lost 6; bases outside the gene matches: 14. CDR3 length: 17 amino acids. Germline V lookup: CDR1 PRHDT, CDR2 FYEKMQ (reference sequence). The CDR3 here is CASSFWAPVGGANIQYF. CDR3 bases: TGTGCCAGCAGCTTTTGGGCCCCCGTAGGGGGCGCAAACATTCAGTACTTC. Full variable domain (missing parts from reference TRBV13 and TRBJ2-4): AAGVIQSPRHLIKEKRETATLKCYPIPRHDTVYWYQQGPGQDPQFLISFYEKMQSDKGSIPDRFSAQQFSDYHSELNMSSLELGDSALYFCASSFWAPVGGANIQYFGAGTRLSVL.

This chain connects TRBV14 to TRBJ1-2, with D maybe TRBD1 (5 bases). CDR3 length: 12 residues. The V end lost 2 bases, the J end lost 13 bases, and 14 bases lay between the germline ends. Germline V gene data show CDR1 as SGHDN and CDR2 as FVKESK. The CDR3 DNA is TGTGCCAGCAGCCAATCCCCGGGACTCTCCACCTTC. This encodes CASSQSPGLSTF.